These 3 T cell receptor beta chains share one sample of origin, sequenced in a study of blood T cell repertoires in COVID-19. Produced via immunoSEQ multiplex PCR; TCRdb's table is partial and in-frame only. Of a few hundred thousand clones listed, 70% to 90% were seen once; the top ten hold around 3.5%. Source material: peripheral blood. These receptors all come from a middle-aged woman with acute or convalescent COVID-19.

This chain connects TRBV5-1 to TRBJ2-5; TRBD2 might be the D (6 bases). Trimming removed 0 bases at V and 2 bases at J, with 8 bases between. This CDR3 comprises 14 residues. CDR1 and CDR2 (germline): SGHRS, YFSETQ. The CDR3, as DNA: TGCGCCAGCAGCTTGGGACGGGGGCAAGAGACCCAGTACTTC. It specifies CASSLGRGQETQYF.

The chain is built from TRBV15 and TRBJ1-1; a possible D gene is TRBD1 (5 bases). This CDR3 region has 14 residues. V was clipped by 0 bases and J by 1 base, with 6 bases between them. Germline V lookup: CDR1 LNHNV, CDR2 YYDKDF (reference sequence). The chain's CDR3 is CATSREGGNTEAFF. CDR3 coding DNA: TGTGCCACCAGCAGAGAGGGGGGGAACACTGAAGCTTTCTTT.

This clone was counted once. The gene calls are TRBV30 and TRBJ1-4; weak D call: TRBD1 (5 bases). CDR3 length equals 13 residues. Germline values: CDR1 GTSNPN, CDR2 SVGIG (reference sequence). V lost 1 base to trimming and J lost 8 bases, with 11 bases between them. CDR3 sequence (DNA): TGTGCCTGGAGTGGGACAAATAGGGAAAAACTGTTTTTT. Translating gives CAWSGTNREKLFF. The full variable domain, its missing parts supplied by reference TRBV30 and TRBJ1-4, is SQTIHQWPATLVQPVGSPLSLECTVEGTSNPNLYWYRQAAGRGLQLLFYSVGIGQISSEVPQNLSASRPQDRQFILSSKKLLLSDSGFYLCAWSGTNREKLFFGSGTQLSVL.